These 24 T cell receptor beta chains came from one sample sequenced in a study of PD-1 blockade in classical Hodgkin lymphoma. TCRdb keeps only in-frame clones here, not all; method: immunoSEQ multiplex PCR. The repertoire holds about 28,000 clones, approximately 82% seen once, with 20% to 25% in the top ten. In every patient, relapse followed autologous stem cell transplantation, while exposure to brentuximab vedotin differed. The sample was peripheral blood mononuclear cells (PBMCs), taken before the second cycle of nivolumab. The source is a human donor with classical Hodgkin lymphoma.

The rearrangement uses TRBV7-2 and TRBJ1-2; the match to TRBD1 covers 10 bases. V trimming: 0 bases; J trimming: 6 bases; junction bases outside the gene matches: 4. The CDR3 is 15 amino acids. Germline values: CDR1 SGHTA, CDR2 FQGNSA. CDR3 DNA sequence: TGTGCCAGCAGCTTAGCGCGGGGACAGGGGCATGGCTACACCTTC. This translates into CASSLARGQGHGYTF.

The chain has TRBV19 and TRBJ1-2; 7 bases agree with TRBD1. CDR3 size: 13 residues. The J segment lost 6 bases and the V segment lost 9 bases, leaving 10 bases of the junction unmatched. Germline lookup yields CDR1 LNHDA and CDR2 SQIVND (reference sequence). CDR3 residues: CASRLTGFHGYTF. The CDR3 nucleotides read TGTGCCAGCCGCCTGACAGGGTTCCATGGCTACACCTTC.

The chain links TRBV5-6 to TRBJ1-1; TRBD1 agrees at 8 bases. CDR1 SGHDT and CDR2 YYEEEE come from the germline V gene. The CDR3 has 15 residues. The trim removed 2 bases at V and 4 bases at J, leaving 7 bases unmatched. The chain's CDR3 is CASSFSYRGSTEAFF. The CDR3 DNA sequence: TGTGCCAGCAGCTTTAGTTACAGGGGGAGCACTGAAGCTTTCTTT.

The chain is built from TRBV27 and TRBJ1-4, with 9 nucleotides matching TRBD1. CDR3 length: 14 residues. V shed 8 bases and J 7 bases; nucleotides not matched to a gene: 8. Looked up from germline, CDR1 is MNHEY and CDR2 is SMNVEV (reference sequence). The CDR3 DNA reads as TGTGCCAGCCGAAACAGGGGGCGTAGTGAAAAACTGTTTTTT. Residues: CASRNRGRSEKLFF.

This clone was seen more than once but under ten times. The chain links TRBV9 to TRBJ2-1; 9 bases agree with TRBD2. The ends lost 6 bases at V and 8 bases at J; junction bases unmatched: 9. The CDR3 is made up of 14 amino acids. Per germline, CDR1 SGDLS and CDR2 YYNGEE. Written as DNA, the CDR3 is TGTGCCAGCAATCCAGGCGGGAGGGCCTATGAGCAGTTCTTC. It translates to CASNPGGRAYEQFF.

The chain has TRBV19 and TRBJ1-5, with D uncertain. Germline V CDR1 and CDR2: LNHDA, SQIVND (reference sequence). The CDR3 runs 12 residues. The V end was cut by 4 bases, the J end by 10 bases, with 11 bases between. The CDR3, as DNA: TGTGCCAGTAGTACCTCCGTGGGCCCCCAGCATTTT. Residues: CASSTSVGPQHF.

This chain links TRBV28 with TRBJ2-1; D gene uncertain. V was trimmed by 4 bases and J by 4 bases, leaving 8 bases between them. Germline-derived CDR1 and CDR2 are MDHEN and SYDVKM. This CDR3 is 13 amino acids long. In nucleotides, the CDR3 is TGTGCCAGCAGTTCCACAGAGTACAATGAGCAGTTCTTC. Residues: CASSSTEYNEQFF.

The rearrangement uses TRBV9 and TRBJ1-1; D possibly corresponds to TRBD1 (5 bases). The V gene lost 0 bases and the J gene lost 5 bases, with 11 bases spanning the gap. Germline V gene lookup returns CDR1 SGDLS and CDR2 YYNGEE. The CDR3 runs to 14 residues. The CDR3 here is CASSVGPEGTEAFF. CDR3 in DNA: TGTGCCAGCAGCGTAGGGCCGGAGGGGACTGAAGCTTTCTTT.

The genes are TRBV6-1 and TRBJ2-5; TRBD1 matches at 10 bases. Losses at the gene ends were 4 bases for V and 3 bases for J; bases not matched to a gene: 5. Germline CDR1 MNHNS, CDR2 SASEGT. CDR3 length: 15 residues. The CDR3 sequence is CASSARGQGKETQYF. CDR3 sequence (DNA): TGTGCCAGCAGTGCTCGGGGACAGGGGAAAGAGACCCAGTACTTC.

The V and J genes are TRBV4-3 and TRBJ1-5, with no clear D. Germline lookup yields CDR1 LGHNA and CDR2 YSLEER. CDR3 size: 13 residues. V was clipped by 0 bases and J by 0 bases, with 0 bases between them. CDR3 protein: CASSQDSNQPQHF. In DNA, the CDR3 is TGCGCCAGCAGCCAAGATAGCAATCAGCCCCAGCATTTT.

With respect to this clone: The germline gene is not matched at one end of the junction; a read error may be the cause. This chain connects TRBV5-4 to TRBJ1-1, with D possibly matching TRBD1 (6 bases). In germline, CDR1 is SGHNT, CDR2 YYREEE (reference sequence). The CDR3 spans 14 residues. The CDR3 DNA is TGCGCCAGCAGCCAATCCGGGGACACCGCTGAAGCTTTCTTT. Translated, it gives CASSQSGDTAEAFF.

The chain couples TRBV28 to TRBJ1-3; D remains ambiguous. Trimming removed 7 bases from V and 1 base from J, with 11 bases in between. CDR3 length: 14 residues. CDR1 MDHEN and CDR2 SYDVKM come from the germline V gene. In DNA form, the CDR3 reads TGTGCCAGCAACCACGGAGGGTCTGGAAACACCATATATTTT. It is translated as CASNHGGSGNTIYF.

V usage is TRBV4-1 and J usage is TRBJ1-5; D is perhaps TRBD1 (6 bases). V was pared by 0 bases and J by 9 bases, with 12 bases between. The germline V gene encodes CDR1 MGHRA and CDR2 YSYEKL. This CDR3 spans 14 amino acids. The CDR3 region has the DNA TGCGCCAGCAGCCAAGATCGGCAGGGGAGGCCCCAGCATTTT. Translating it yields CASSQDRQGRPQHF.

The genes are TRBV6-6 and TRBJ1-1; the D is unclear. Germline lookup yields CDR1 MNHNY and CDR2 SVGAGI (reference sequence). V dropped 2 bases and J dropped 5 bases, with 9 bases sitting between them. The CDR3 runs 13 residues. The CDR3: CASSYGRWTEAFF. In nucleotides, the CDR3 is TGTGCCAGCAGTTACGGGCGGTGGACTGAAGCTTTCTTT.

The V gene is TRBV5-1, the J gene TRBJ1-2, with 7 bases matching TRBD1. The CDR3 runs to 14 residues. The J segment lost 3 bases and the V segment lost 0 bases, leaving 2 bases of the junction unmatched. From germline, CDR1 is SGHRS and CDR2 YFSETQ. CDR3 protein: CASSLEGAYYGYTF. The CDR3 nucleotides are TGCGCCAGCAGCTTGGAGGGGGCCTACTATGGCTACACCTTC.

V and J are TRBV2 and TRBJ1-5, with TRBD1 as a possible D gene (5 bases). The CDR3 covers 14 residues. With 6 bases removed from V and 4 bases from J, the gap between germline ends came to 13 bases. Germline V gene data show CDR1 as SNHLY and CDR2 as FYNNEI. The CDR3 region has the DNA TGTGCCAGCAGAGACAGTGGTGGGAATCAGCCCCAGCATTTT. Protein sequence: CASRDSGGNQPQHF.

The chain is built from TRBV7-6 and TRBJ1-6; the D is unclear. CDR1 is SGHVS and CDR2 is FNYEAQ in the germline V gene. Trimming stripped 2 bases from V and 7 bases from J, with 9 bases between. The CDR3 is 14 residues long. The CDR3 loop reads CASSLRAFNSPLHF. CDR3 DNA sequence: TGTGCCAGCAGCTTAAGGGCCTTCAATTCACCCCTCCACTTT.

This clone has only one observation. The rearrangement uses TRBV5-6 and TRBJ1-4, with D perhaps matching TRBD1 (6 bases). Germline values: CDR1 SGHDT, CDR2 YYEEEE. The CDR3 runs 15 residues. The V gene lost 4 bases and the J gene lost 8 bases, with 18 bases spanning the gap. The CDR3 nucleotides are TGTGCCAGCAGCCCAAAGGGGGGCTTCAAAGAAAAACTGTTTTTT. Translated, it gives CASSPKGGFKEKLFF.

This clone has a single count. The chain recombines TRBV7-9 with TRBJ1-1; possible D gene TRBD1, 5 bases. The V and J ends lost 3 bases and 3 bases respectively, with 11 bases between them. The germline V gene has CDR1 SEHNR and CDR2 FQNEAQ (reference sequence). CDR3 length equals 14 residues. The CDR3 DNA is TGTGCCAGCAGCTTGGCAGGGCGGGACACTGAAGCTTTCTTT. It is translated as CASSLAGRDTEAFF.

This rearrangement joins TRBV6-6 to TRBJ1-1; D may be TRBD1 (6 bases). The CDR3 length is 15 residues. Germline lookup yields CDR1 MNHNY and CDR2 SVGAGI (reference sequence). V was trimmed by 6 bases and J by 2 bases, leaving 16 bases between them. The CDR3 DNA reads as TGTGCCAGCAGCAAACACAGGGCAGCAAACACTGAAGCTTTCTTT. Its protein product is CASSKHRAANTEAFF.

The chain employs TRBV19 and TRBJ1-1; 9 bases fit TRBD1. CDR1 is LNHDA and CDR2 is SQIVND in the germline V gene (reference sequence). V was pared by 2 bases and J by 10 bases, with 11 bases of the junction left unmatched. The CDR3 covers 15 residues. The CDR3 sequence is CASSIIPGQGTAAFF. The CDR3, as DNA: TGTGCCAGTAGTATAATTCCGGGACAGGGCACAGCAGCTTTCTTT.

The rearrangement uses TRBV5-6 and TRBJ1-4; no clear D. The V gene lost 2 bases and the J gene lost 14 bases, with 13 bases spanning the gap. The CDR3 totals 12 residues. CDR1 SGHDT and CDR2 YYEEEE come from the germline V gene. In DNA form, the CDR3 reads TGTGCCAGCAGCTTCTTTGAGGATCAGCTGTTTTTT. Protein: CASSFFEDQLFF.

This chain connects TRBV2 to TRBJ1-2; the D gene is possibly TRBD1 (5 bases). Trimming pared 0 bases from V and 6 bases from J, leaving 14 bases between. Germline CDR1 reads SNHLY; CDR2 reads FYNNEI. This CDR3 spans 15 amino acids. CDR3 sequence reads: CASSEAPGEGNGYTF. In DNA form, the CDR3 reads TGTGCCAGCAGTGAAGCGCCCGGAGAGGGGAATGGCTACACCTTC.

The J gene is TRBJ2-7, the V gene TRBV6-6; D possibly corresponds to TRBD2 (5 bases). The ends were cut back, 5 bases at V and 6 bases at J, with 11 bases in the middle. The CDR3 is 12 residues long. CDR1 is MNHNY and CDR2 is SVGAGI in the germline V gene (reference sequence). DNA of the CDR3: TGTGCCAGCAGTCCACCAGGAGGCGAGCAGTACTTC. Its protein product is CASSPPGGEQYF.